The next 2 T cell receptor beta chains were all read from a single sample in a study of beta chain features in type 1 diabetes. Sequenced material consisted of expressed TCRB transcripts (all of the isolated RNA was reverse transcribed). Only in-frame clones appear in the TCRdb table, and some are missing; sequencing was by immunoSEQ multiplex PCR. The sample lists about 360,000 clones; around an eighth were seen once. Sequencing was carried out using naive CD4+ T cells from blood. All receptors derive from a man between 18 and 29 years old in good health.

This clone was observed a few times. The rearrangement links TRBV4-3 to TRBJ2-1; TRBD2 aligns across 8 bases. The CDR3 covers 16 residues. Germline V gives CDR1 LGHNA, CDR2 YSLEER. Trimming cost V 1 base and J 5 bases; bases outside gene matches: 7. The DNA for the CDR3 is TGCGCCAGCAGCCAAGTCGCCGGGGGGGCCAACAATGAGCAGTTCTTC. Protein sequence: CASSQVAGGANNEQFF.

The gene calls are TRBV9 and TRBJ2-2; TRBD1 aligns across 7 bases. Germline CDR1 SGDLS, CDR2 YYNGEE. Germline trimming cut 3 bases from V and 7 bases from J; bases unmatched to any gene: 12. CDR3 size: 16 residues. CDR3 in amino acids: CASSEFFGTDGGELFF. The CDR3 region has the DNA TGTGCCAGCAGCGAGTTCTTCGGGACAGACGGCGGGGAGCTGTTTTTT. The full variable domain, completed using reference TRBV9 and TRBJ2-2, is DSGVTQTPKHLITATGQRVTLRCSPRSGDLSVYWYQQSLDQGLQFLIQYYNGEERAKGNILERFSAQQFPDLHSELNLSSLELGDSALYFCASSEFFGTDGGELFFGEGSRLTVL.